These T cell receptor beta chains were read from a single sample in a study of blood T cells in healthy people across ages. TCRdb ran MiXCR on the 5' RACE reads and lists one entry per CDR3 protein. Of approximately 800,000 distinct CDR3 sequences listed, roughly 24% were seen once; the top ten hold 2.5% to 3.5%. The same sample was also used in a study of T cells of mothers and their children.

The sample consisted of blood. All receptors derive from a boy aged 10-17 years in good health. The CDR3 runs from the conserved cysteine through the conserved F or W. A D gene is named only where the DNA matches it firmly. A row's size may be missing; if present it is once, few, many or a size class.

V	J	size	D	CDR3	DNA
TRBV12-3/TRBV12-4	TRBJ2-5	few	TRBD1	CASGQDQETQYF	TGTGCCAGTGGACAGGACCAAGAGACCCAGTACTTC
TRBV18	TRBJ1-1	few	.	CASSPQAGVRNTEAFF	TGTGCCAGCTCACCACAGGCCGGGGTCCGGAACACTGAAGCTTTCTTT
TRBV5-1	TRBJ1-1	.	.	CASSLIAGTLNTEAFF	TGCGCCAGCAGCTTGATTGCAGGGACCCTGAACACTGAAGCTTTCTTT
TRBV7-9	TRBJ1-1	.	.	CASSDEAFF	TGTGCCAGCAGCGATGAAGCTTTCTTT
TRBV3-1	TRBJ2-3	few	.	CASSQDIGNTQYF	TGTGCCAGCAGCCAAGATATTGGGAATACGCAGTATTTT
TRBV5-1	TRBJ2-1	few	TRBD2	CASSPLQIRSGGTNEQFF	TGCGCCAGCAGCCCCCTTCAGATTAGGAGCGGGGGGACCAATGAGCAGTTCTTC
TRBV7-2	TRBJ2-7	.	TRBD2	CASSIHHGGILYEQYF	TGTGCCAGCAGCATACACCACGGGGGGATCCTCTACGAGCAGTACTTC
TRBV5-1	TRBJ2-1	few	TRBD2	CASSLAASGVADEQFF	TGCGCCAGCAGCTTGGCGGCTAGCGGGGTCGCCGATGAGCAGTTCTTC
TRBV6-2/TRBV6-3	TRBJ1-3	.	TRBD1	CASSPLDRINSGNTIYF	TGTGCCAGCAGCCCATTGGACAGGATAAACTCTGGAAACACCATATATTTT
TRBV6-5	TRBJ2-2	once	TRBD1	CASRPTGQGNTGELFF	TGTGCCAGCAGACCAACGGGACAGGGGAACACCGGGGAGCTGTTTTTT